These 12 T cell receptor beta chains came from one sample sequenced in a study of CD8 T cells in ankylosing spondylitis. TCRdb analysed the 5' RACE reads with MiXCR anew, one entry per CDR3 protein. This table holds approximately 240,000 distinct CDR3 sequences, 10% to 13% found once. The sequenced sample consisted of blood, either unsorted or a sorted T cell fraction (not recorded which). The receptor set was obtained from a male donor with ankylosing spondylitis or in good health (not recorded which).

This clonotype was picked up many times. V usage is TRBV18 and J usage is TRBJ1-1; maybe TRBD1 (6 bases). This CDR3 has 15 amino acids. The V gene lost 0 bases and the J gene lost 2 bases, with 10 bases spanning the gap. Germline V gene lookup returns CDR1 KGHSH and CDR2 LQKENI. CDR3 nucleotides: TGTGCCAGCTCACCACCGTCCAGGGGAAACACTGAAGCTTTCTTT. Translation gives CASSPPSRGNTEAFF.

In regard to this clonotype: Since a much larger clone is just one base distant, this may be a read error. In this CDR3 the conserved last residue, phenylalanine or tryptophan, is missing, so a read error is likely. The J gene is TRBJ1-4, the V gene TRBV29-1; no clear D gene. V shed 4 bases and J shed 0 bases, with 6 bases lying between them. The CDR3 has 13 residues. Germline CDR1 is SQVTM and CDR2 is ANQGSEA. CDR3 in amino acids: CSVVTATNEKLFV. The CDR3 coding sequence is TGCAGCGTTGTTACAGCAACTAATGAAAAACTGTTTGTT.

The V gene is TRBV19, the J gene TRBJ2-4, with D tentatively TRBD1 or TRBD2 (5 bases each). Trimming removed 1 base at V and 8 bases at J, with 15 bases between. The CDR3 is made up of 15 amino acids. Germline V lookup: CDR1 LNHDA, CDR2 SQIVND (reference sequence). CDR3 region: CASSIGGTAADIQYF. CDR3 nucleotides: TGTGCCAGTAGTATAGGGGGGACGGCAGCGGACATTCAGTACTTC. Full variable domain (outside the CDR3, taken from reference TRBV19 and TRBJ2-4): DGGITQSPKYLFRKEGQNVTLSCEQNLNHDAMYWYRQDPGQGLRLIYYSQIVNDFQKGDIAEGYSVSREKKESFPLTVTSAQKNPTAFYLCASSIGGTAADIQYFGAGTRLSVL.

About this clonotype: A much larger clone differs from this one at a single base, so this may be a read error. The chain carries TRBV6-2 or TRBV6-3 and TRBJ2-3; the match to TRBD1 covers 7 bases. Germline V CDR1 and CDR2: MNHEY, SVGEGT. The CDR3 consists of 16 residues. The CDR3 DNA is TGTGCCGGCAGTCGGGGCTTACAGGGGAGTCAAGATACGCAGTATTTT. Protein sequence: CAGSRGLQGSQDTQYF.

There are many counts of this clonotype. The chain links TRBV21-1 to TRBJ2-7. TRBV21-1 is a pseudogene segment. The CDR3 is 13 residues long. The CDR3: CASSKVNRTKQYF. For the CDR3, the DNA is TGTGCCAGCAGCAAAGTGAACAGAACCAAGCAGTACTTC.

In its sample, this clonotype was seen many times. The CDR3: CSALRTAIDTQYF. The CDR3 DNA is TGCAGTGCCCTGAGGACTGCAATAGATACGCAGTATTTT. The chain employs TRBV20-1 and TRBJ2-3; weak D call: TRBD2 (5 bases). The germline gives CDR1 DFQATT, CDR2 SNEGSKA (reference sequence). This CDR3 region has 13 residues. Deletions cut 6 bases from V and 5 bases from J, with 15 bases between.

In the case of this clonotype: This may come from a read error, since a much larger clone is one base off. This chain uses TRBV15 with TRBJ1-2; no reliable D call. The CDR3 covers 14 residues. The germline gives CDR1 LNHNV, CDR2 YYDKDF (reference sequence). Trimming took off 0 bases at V and 9 bases at J, with 14 bases between the two ends. CDR3 in amino acids: CATSREPSLGSYTF. The CDR3 DNA reads as TGTGCCACCAGCAGAGAACCAAGCCTAGGGAGCTACACCTTC.

There are many counts of this clonotype. CDR3 bases: TGCAGCGTTGCGGGGACTAGCGGGACCCGCTCCTACAATGAGCAGTTCTTC. Amino acids: CSVAGTSGTRSYNEQFF. The chain links TRBV29-1 to TRBJ2-1; 13 nucleotides match TRBD2. Per germline, CDR1 SQVTM and CDR2 ANQGSEA. CDR3 size: 17 residues. Germline trimming cut 4 bases from V and 0 bases from J; bases unmatched to any gene: 6.

Concerning this clonotype itself: A much bigger clone sits one base away, suggesting this may be a read error. Here the CDR3 omits its conserved ending phenylalanine or tryptophan, so a read error is the likely source. J is TRBJ2-7 and V is TRBV19, with a tentative D call TRBD1 (5 bases). V was clipped by 1 base and J by 3 bases, with 13 bases between them. The CDR3 has 15 residues. The germline CDR1 and CDR2 sequences are LNHDA and SQIVND (reference sequence). DNA for the CDR3: TGTGCCAGTAGTATAGGTCGCCAGGGTGGCTACGAGCAGTACTTA. Protein sequence: CASSIGRQGGYEQYL.

V gene TRBV7-2 combines with J gene TRBJ1-4, with 9 bases that match TRBD1. V trimming: 5 bases; J trimming: 8 bases; junction bases outside the gene matches: 9. The V gene's germline CDR1 is SGHTA and CDR2 FQGNSA. The CDR3 loop spans 15 amino acids. CDR3 DNA sequence: TGTGCCAGCAGCAGGCCGGGACAGGGATACGAAAAACTGTTTTTT. Protein: CASSRPGQGYEKLFF.

This clonotype appeared a few times. The V gene is TRBV30, the J gene TRBJ1-2; D perhaps matches TRBD1 (5 bases). This CDR3 is built from 13 residues. The germline gives CDR1 GTSNPN, CDR2 SVGIG (reference sequence). V lost 1 base and J 2 bases, leaving 8 bases between the germline ends. The CDR3 loop is CAWSGAGNYGYTF. The CDR3 nucleotides are TGTGCCTGGAGTGGGGCAGGGAACTATGGCTACACCTTC.

This clonotype was picked up many times. This chain links TRBV7-2 with TRBJ2-1, with TRBD2 identical over 10 bases. This CDR3 has 16 amino acids. V shed 6 bases and J 7 bases; nucleotides not matched to a gene: 12. CDR1 and CDR2 (germline): SGHTA, FQGNSA. The CDR3 here is CASRLGGLAGVNEQFF. CDR3 DNA sequence: TGTGCCAGCAGGCTAGGGGGCCTAGCGGGAGTTAATGAGCAGTTCTTC.